This T cell receptor beta chain originates from a study of blood T cell repertoires in COVID-19. TCRdb's copy holds only in-frame clones and misses some; the assay was immunoSEQ multiplex PCR. The data hold approximately 480,000 clones, with around 87% observed a single time. Enrolled through a virtual design, the participants were between roughly 18 and 95 years of age and came from 24 US areas. The CDR3 loop spans 15 amino acids. Germline V CDR1 and CDR2: SGHAT, FQNNGV. Between the trimmed V and J ends, which lost 5 bases and 3 bases, there was a span of 15 bases. Sample: PBMCs or T cells enriched from blood (not recorded which). The gene calls are TRBV11-2 and TRBJ2-3; D ambiguous. The clonotype was recovered from a woman aged 18-29 years who had recovered from COVID-19. The CDR3 loop is CASSQGGFGTDTQYF. Written as DNA, the CDR3 is TGTGCCAGCAGCCAAGGCGGATTCGGGACAGATACGCAGTATTTT.